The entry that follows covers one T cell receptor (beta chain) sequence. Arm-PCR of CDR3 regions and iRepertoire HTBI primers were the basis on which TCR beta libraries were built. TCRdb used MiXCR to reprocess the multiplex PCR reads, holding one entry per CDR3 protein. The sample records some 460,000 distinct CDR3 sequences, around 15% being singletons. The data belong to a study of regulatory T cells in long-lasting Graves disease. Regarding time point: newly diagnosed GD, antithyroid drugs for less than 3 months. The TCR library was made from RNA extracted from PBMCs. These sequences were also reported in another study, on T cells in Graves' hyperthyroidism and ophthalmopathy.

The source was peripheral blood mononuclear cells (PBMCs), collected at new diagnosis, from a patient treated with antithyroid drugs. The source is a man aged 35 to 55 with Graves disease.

The CDR3 nucleotides are TGTGCCAGCAGTGAATCTTCGAGGGGGACTGAAGCTTTCTTT. Translating gives CASSESSRGTEAFF. The V gene is TRBV25-1, the J gene TRBJ1-1, with D possibly matching TRBD1 (6 bases). CDR1 is MGHDK, CDR2 SYGVNS, per germline. With 1 base removed from V and 5 bases from J, the gap between germline ends came to 11 bases. The CDR3 spans 14 residues.